The 29 T cell receptor beta chains below come from one sample, sequenced in a study of shared clonotypes between healthy human individuals. Libraries were prepared by immunoSEQ multiplex PCR; TCRdb keeps only in-frame clonotypes and omits some of them. The sample has roughly 1,100,000 clones; roughly 75% are singletons. The sample taken for sequencing was memory CD4+ T cells sorted from blood. Subset defined: CD45RA-negative fraction. These receptors were obtained from a man aged 18 to 35 in good health.

V usage is TRBV7-2 and J usage is TRBJ2-1; TRBD2 matches 13 bases. The CDR3 totals 16 residues. In germline, CDR1 is SGHTA, CDR2 FQGNSA. Trimming took 1 base from V and 9 from J; bases not matched to a gene: 6. CDR3 protein: CASSLGTSGGAGEQFF. CDR3 bases: TGTGCCAGCAGCTTAGGAACTAGCGGGGGGGCGGGTGAGCAGTTCTTC.

The chain recombines TRBV6-1 with TRBJ1-5, with D maybe TRBD1 (6 bases). The CDR3 is 15 residues long. Looked up from germline, CDR1 is MNHNS and CDR2 is SASEGT. V lost 6 bases, J lost 0 bases, and 12 bases lay in between. CDR3 in amino acids: CASRQGGDSNQPQHF. The CDR3 region has the DNA TGTGCCAGCAGGCAAGGGGGAGATAGCAATCAGCCCCAGCATTTT.

This chain uses TRBV2 with TRBJ2-2; 8 nucleotides agree with TRBD1. The CDR3 is made up of 15 amino acids. Germline CDR1 reads SNHLY; CDR2 reads FYNNEI. The ends lost 5 bases at V and 7 bases at J; junction bases unmatched: 9. CDR3 bases: TGTGCCAGCAGTCCCTACGGACAGGGTCGCGGGGAGCTGTTTTTT. This translates into CASSPYGQGRGELFF.

The gene calls are TRBV4-1 and TRBJ2-1; 7 bases agree with TRBD1. This CDR3 has 16 residues. V was clipped by 0 bases and J by 4 bases; unmatched bases: 6. Germline assignment: CDR1 MGHRA and CDR2 YSYEKL. CDR3 in amino acids: CASSQDSGQAYNEQFF. CDR3 bases: TGCGCCAGCAGCCAAGATTCCGGACAGGCATACAATGAGCAGTTCTTC.

The chain carries TRBV11-1 and TRBJ2-7, with 7 bases identical to TRBD1. The CDR3 is 15 amino acids. The germline V gene encodes CDR1 SGHAT and CDR2 FQDESV (reference sequence). V trimming: 5 bases; J trimming: 0 bases; junction bases outside the gene matches: 7. The CDR3 DNA follows: TGTGCCAGCAGCGGCAAGACAGGGATCTCCTACGAGCAGTACTTC. Translating it yields CASSGKTGISYEQYF.

This rearrangement joins TRBV19 to TRBJ1-2; TRBD1 is a possible D gene (6 bases). CDR1 is LNHDA and CDR2 is SQIVND in the germline V gene (reference sequence). V dropped 7 bases and J dropped 3 bases, with 24 bases sitting between them. There are 17 residues in the CDR3. The CDR3 region has the DNA TGTGCCAGTACCTCGCCGGGGGGCGAACCCCTTGACTATGGCTACACCTTC. Encoded protein: CASTSPGGEPLDYGYTF.

The CDR3 is CASGLGLAGSTDTQYF. The CDR3, as DNA: TGTGCTAGTGGTCTGGGACTAGCGGGGAGCACAGATACGCAGTATTTT. V is TRBV12-5 and J is TRBJ2-3; 13 bases map to TRBD2. V dropped 5 bases and J dropped 0; count of bases not matched to a gene: 2. The CDR3 consists of 16 residues. CDR1 LGHNT and CDR2 FRNRAP come from the germline V gene.

The rearrangement joins TRBV11-2 to TRBJ2-1; 11 bases line up with TRBD2. The V and J ends lost 5 bases and 0 bases, in that order; junction bases with no gene match: 12. The CDR3 is 19 amino acids. The germline V gene has CDR1 SGHAT and CDR2 FQNNGV. CDR3 in amino acids: CASSPTSGGPSNSYNEQFF. The CDR3 DNA reads TGTGCCAGCAGCCCAACTAGCGGGGGACCCAGCAACTCCTACAATGAGCAGTTCTTC.

This chain connects TRBV5-1 to TRBJ2-3; D is unresolved. This CDR3 comprises 16 residues. Germline CDR1 reads SGHRS; CDR2 reads YFSETQ. Trimming shortened V by 4 bases and J by 1 base, and 16 bases separated the two germline ends. The CDR3 spells CASSRPASSGTDTQYF. DNA for the CDR3: TGCGCCAGCAGCCGCCCTGCATCGAGCGGCACAGATACGCAGTATTTT.

V gene TRBV7-6 combines with J gene TRBJ2-3; 9 positions agree with TRBD1. The CDR3 is 16 amino acids. Trimming cost V 2 bases and J 4 bases; bases outside gene matches: 7. CDR1 SGHVS and CDR2 FNYEAQ come from the germline V gene. The chain's CDR3 is CASSLIKGQGSDTQYF. The CDR3, as DNA: TGTGCCAGCAGCTTAATTAAAGGACAGGGGTCAGATACGCAGTATTTT.

The chain recombines TRBV6-1 with TRBJ1-1; unclear D gene. Per the germline V gene, CDR1 is MNHNS and CDR2 is SASEGT. The length of the CDR3 is 12 residues. V shed 4 bases and J shed 8 bases, with 11 bases lying between them. CDR3 loop: CASSAGTLEAFF. In nucleotides, the CDR3 is TGTGCCAGCAGTGCAGGCACCTTGGAAGCTTTCTTT.

The rearrangement links TRBV19 to TRBJ1-5; D is undetermined. This CDR3 region has 12 residues. Germline lookup yields CDR1 LNHDA and CDR2 SQIVND (reference sequence). V lost 2 bases, J lost 9 bases, and 8 bases lay in between. The CDR3 region has the DNA TGTGCCAGTAGTATACGCGCGGGGCCCCAGCATTTT. Residues: CASSIRAGPQHF.

In its sample, this clone was seen once. The gene calls are TRBV5-1 and TRBJ2-2, with D possibly matching TRBD1 (6 bases). V dropped 4 bases and J dropped 3 bases, with 16 bases sitting between them. The germline gives CDR1 SGHRS, CDR2 YFSETQ. The CDR3 totals 16 residues. CDR3 in amino acids: CASSTGQKGDTGELFF. The CDR3, as DNA: TGCGCCAGCAGCACTGGACAGAAGGGGGACACCGGGGAGCTGTTTTTT.

The V gene is TRBV19, the J gene TRBJ1-1; D is uncertain. Germline V gives CDR1 LNHDA, CDR2 SQIVND (reference sequence). This CDR3 comprises 14 residues. V lost 4 bases and J 1 base, leaving 10 bases between the germline ends. CDR3 coding DNA: TGTGCCAGTAGTACCCAGTGGCGGAACACTGAAGCTTTCTTT. Protein: CASSTQWRNTEAFF.

In this sample, this clone turned up once. V gene TRBV19 combines with J gene TRBJ2-5; 7 bases agree with TRBD1. Germline V gene sequence: CDR1 LNHDA, CDR2 SQIVND (reference sequence). This CDR3 contains 16 residues. J lost 2 bases, V lost 5 bases, and 11 bases had no gene match. The CDR3 DNA sequence: TGTGCCAGTAGTTTAAGACAGGGCGGTCATCAAGAGACCCAGTACTTC. Amino acids: CASSLRQGGHQETQYF.

The chain employs TRBV6-1 and TRBJ1-1; 9 bases are shared with TRBD1. Looked up from germline, CDR1 is MNHNS and CDR2 is SASEGT. The CDR3 loop spans 13 amino acids. Losses at the gene ends were 10 bases for V and 3 bases for J; bases not matched to a gene: 6. The CDR3 sequence: CAIQGQGHTEAFF. CDR3 in DNA: TGTGCCATTCAAGGACAGGGGCACACTGAAGCTTTCTTT.

The rearrangement uses TRBV6-5 and TRBJ1-2, with a weak D call TRBD1 (6 bases). The V end was cut by 4 bases, the J end by 6 bases, with 12 bases between. This CDR3 is built from 13 residues. Germline V gene data show CDR1 as MNHEY and CDR2 as SVGAGI. The CDR3 protein is CASSSTDSHGYTF. The CDR3 DNA is TGTGCCAGCAGTTCGACGGACAGTCATGGCTACACCTTC.

The chain combines TRBV5-1 with TRBJ1-5; D is undetermined. Germline CDR1 and CDR2: SGHRS and YFSETQ. The germline V and J ends were trimmed by 1 base and 0 bases, with 8 bases remaining between them. This CDR3 contains 15 residues. The CDR3 sequence is CASSLSADSNQPQHF. The CDR3 nucleotides read TGCGCCAGCAGCTTGTCGGCAGATAGCAATCAGCCCCAGCATTTT.

Note on this clone: Other DNA sequences from this sample encode an identical CDR3 as well. The chain carries TRBV5-1 and TRBJ2-1, with 8 nucleotides matching TRBD2. Germline V lookup: CDR1 SGHRS, CDR2 YFSETQ. V dropped 2 bases and J dropped 0; count of bases not matched to a gene: 1. The length of the CDR3 is 15 residues. CDR3 protein: CASSFSGSSYNEQFF. Written as DNA, the CDR3 is TGCGCCAGCAGCTTCAGCGGGAGCTCCTACAATGAGCAGTTCTTC.

This clone has just a few counts. The chain is built from TRBV4-1 and TRBJ1-4; no firm D call. Germline values: CDR1 MGHRA, CDR2 YSYEKL. CDR3 size: 15 residues. V lost 4 bases and J lost 4, with 13 bases in between. As DNA, the CDR3 is TGCGCCAGCAGCCGAGTGGGCCTCTTTAATGAAAAACTGTTTTTT. It encodes CASSRVGLFNEKLFF.

The chain is built from TRBV25-1 and TRBJ2-2; D gene uncertain. From germline, CDR1 is MGHDK and CDR2 SYGVNS. The CDR3 spans 18 residues. V lost 3 bases and J lost 4, with 21 bases in between. The CDR3 loop reads CASSDGLAAVAGTGELFF. CDR3 DNA sequence: TGTGCCAGCAGTGATGGATTGGCCGCCGTGGCTGGCACCGGGGAGCTGTTTTTT.

This rearrangement joins TRBV6-5 to TRBJ2-5; 7 nucleotides align to TRBD2. J lost 2 bases, V lost 6 bases, and 3 bases had no gene match. Per the germline V gene, CDR1 is MNHEY and CDR2 is SVGAGI. The CDR3 has 13 residues. DNA of the CDR3: TGTGCCAGCAGACGTAGCGGGCAAGAGACCCAGTACTTC. Translating it yields CASRRSGQETQYF.

The chain is built from TRBV7-9 and TRBJ1-1, with 9 bases matching TRBD1. Germline values: CDR1 SEHNR, CDR2 FQNEAQ (reference sequence). There are 16 residues in the CDR3. The trim removed 4 bases at V and 5 bases at J, leaving 11 bases unmatched. CDR3 nucleotides: TGTGCCAGCAGCTCCTTACAGGGGGCGGGAAATACTGAAGCTTTCTTT. This encodes CASSSLQGAGNTEAFF.

V and J are TRBV5-4 and TRBJ1-1; D remains unclear. Germline V gene lookup returns CDR1 SGHNT and CDR2 YYREEE (reference sequence). The CDR3 length is 13 residues. Trimming shortened V by 5 bases and J by 1 base, and 9 bases separated the two germline ends. CDR3 nucleotides: TGTGCCAGCAGGAGGGAAAGGAACACTGAAGCTTTCTTT. Translating it yields CASRRERNTEAFF.

The CDR3 DNA follows: TGTGCCAGCAGTGAAGGTTGGGGTACCTCACCCCTCCACTTT. This sequence encodes CASSEGWGTSPLHF. The rearrangement uses TRBV6-1 and TRBJ1-6, with no clear D. Germline V CDR1 and CDR2: MNHNS, SASEGT. The CDR3 covers 14 residues. Trimming took 1 base from V and 10 from J, leaving 11 bases between them.

V and J are TRBV11-2 and TRBJ2-1; 10 bases agree with TRBD2. V trimming: 4 bases; J trimming: 0 bases; junction bases outside the gene matches: 12. The germline gives CDR1 SGHAT, CDR2 FQNNGV. The CDR3 runs 19 residues. The CDR3 DNA sequence: TGTGCCAGCAGCTCCCACGTTTTAGCGGGAGGAAGCTCCTACAATGAGCAGTTCTTC. Translation gives CASSSHVLAGGSSYNEQFF. Full variable domain (missing parts from reference TRBV11-2 and TRBJ2-1): EAGVAQSPRYKIIEKRQSVAFWCNPISGHATLYWYQQILGQGPKLLIQFQNNGVVDDSQLPKDRFSAERLKGVDSTLKIQPAKLEDSAVYLCASSSHVLAGGSSYNEQFFGPGTRLTVL.

The chain joins TRBV2 to TRBJ1-2; 7 positions agree with TRBD1. Trimming took 7 bases from V and 7 from J; bases not matched to a gene: 12. CDR1 SNHLY and CDR2 FYNNEI come from the germline V gene. The CDR3 consists of 14 residues. The CDR3 sequence is CASTRLTGVTGYTF. CDR3 DNA sequence: TGTGCCAGCACCCGATTAACAGGGGTAACTGGCTACACCTTC. Looking up the rest from reference TRBV2 and TRBJ1-2 gives the full variable domain: EPEVTQTPSHQVTQMGQEVILRCVPISNHLYFYWYRQILGQKVEFLVSFYNNEISEKSEIFDDQFSVERPDGSNFTLKIRSTKLEDSAMYFCASTRLTGVTGYTFGSGTRLTVV.

The chain links TRBV7-2 to TRBJ2-1, with 9 bases that match TRBD2. Trimming at V came to 3 bases and at J to 9 bases, leaving 9 bases not matched to a gene. The length of the CDR3 is 15 residues. Germline V lookup: CDR1 SGHTA, CDR2 FQGNSA. This CDR3 reads CASSFWASGKGEQFF. The CDR3 nucleotides are TGTGCCAGCAGCTTTTGGGCTAGCGGGAAGGGTGAGCAGTTCTTC. The full variable domain, completed using reference TRBV7-2 and TRBJ2-1, is GAGVSQSPSNKVTEKGKDVELRCDPISGHTALYWYRQSLGQGLEFLIYFQGNSAPDKSGLPSDRFSAERTGGSVSTLTIQRTQQEDSAVYLCASSFWASGKGEQFFGPGTRLTVL.

CDR3 sequence: CASSHRAQGLNTEAFF. The CDR3 nucleotides read TGTGCCAGCAGCCACAGGGCACAGGGGCTGAACACTGAAGCTTTCTTT. The chain is built from TRBV7-2 and TRBJ1-1; 7 bases fit TRBD1. The V gene's germline CDR1 is SGHTA and CDR2 FQGNSA. The J segment lost 0 bases and the V segment lost 5 bases, leaving 9 bases of the junction unmatched. CDR3 size: 16 residues.